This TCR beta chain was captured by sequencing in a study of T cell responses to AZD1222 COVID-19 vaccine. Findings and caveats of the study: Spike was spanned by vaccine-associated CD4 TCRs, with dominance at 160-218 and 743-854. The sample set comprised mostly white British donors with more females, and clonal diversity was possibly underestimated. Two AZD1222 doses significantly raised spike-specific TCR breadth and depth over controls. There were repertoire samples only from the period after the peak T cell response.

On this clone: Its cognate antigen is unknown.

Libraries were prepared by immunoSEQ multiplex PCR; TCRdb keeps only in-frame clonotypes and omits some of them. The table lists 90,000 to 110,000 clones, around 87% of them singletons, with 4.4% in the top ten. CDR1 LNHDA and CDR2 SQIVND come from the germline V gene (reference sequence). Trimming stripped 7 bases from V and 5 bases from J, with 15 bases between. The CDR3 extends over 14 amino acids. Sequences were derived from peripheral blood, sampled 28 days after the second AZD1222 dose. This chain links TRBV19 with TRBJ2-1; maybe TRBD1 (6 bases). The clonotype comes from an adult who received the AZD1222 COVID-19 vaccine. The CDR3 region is CASIRAGANNEQFF. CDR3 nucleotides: TGTGCCAGTATTCGGGCAGGGGCGAACAATGAGCAGTTCTTC.